The rows below give T cell receptor beta chains drawn from one sample of a study of cytomegalovirus exposure and HLA in healthy donors. This table comes from immunoSEQ multiplex PCR, and its TCRdb copy is limited to in-frame clones, with some not included. The sample shows roughly 140,000 clones, approximately 85% of them seen only once. Sequenced: PBMCs. These receptors all stem from a woman in her late teens or twenties in good health and CMV-seronegative. The CDR3 runs from the conserved cysteine through the conserved F or W. Each record gives: clone size, V gene, J gene, D gene, CDR3 protein, CDR3 DNA. A D gene is named only where the DNA matches it firmly. Clone size appears in some rows only: once, few, many, or a class for an expanded clone.

NA	TRBV7-2	TRBJ1-2	NA	CASSTSLTENYGYTF	TGTGCCAGCAGCACGAGCTTGACAGAGAACTATGGCTACACCTTC
NA	TRBV4-2	TRBJ2-1	NA	CASSQESLRYNEQFF	TGTGCCAGCAGCCAAGAATCCCTTAGATACAATGAGCAGTTCTTC
few	TRBV11-3	TRBJ2-1	TRBD2	CASSLGGERNNEQFF	TGTGCCAGCAGTTTGGGGGGGGAGAGGAACAATGAGCAGTTCTTC
NA	TRBV9	TRBJ1-3	NA	CASSPGLRGNTIYF	TGTGCCAGCAGCCCTGGACTCAGGGGAAACACCATATATTTT
NA	TRBV2	TRBJ2-1	TRBD2	CASSSLAGGPTGEQFF	TGTGCCAGCAGTTCTTTAGCGGGGGGGCCCACGGGCGAGCAGTTCTTC
NA	TRBV5-1	TRBJ2-7	NA	CASSLDPGTYEQYF	TGCGCCAGCAGCTTGGATCCAGGCACCTACGAGCAGTACTTC
NA	TRBV9	TRBJ2-1	TRBD1	CASSTSPPGQGASEQFF	TGTGCCAGCAGCACCTCCCCCCCGGGACAGGGGGCATCTGAGCAGTTCTTC
NA	TRBV4-1	TRBJ2-1	TRBD2	CASSLRLANEQFF	TGCGCCAGCAGTCTCCGACTAGCCAATGAGCAGTTCTTC
NA	TRBV7-8	TRBJ2-3	TRBD2	CASSTRLAGDQNTDTQYF	TGTGCCAGCAGCACAAGACTAGCGGGGGACCAAAACACAGATACGCAGTATTTT
NA	TRBV25-1	TRBJ2-2	TRBD1	CASSEWGRQGTGELFF	TGTGCCAGCAGTGAATGGGGGAGACAGGGCACCGGGGAGCTGTTTTTT
NA	TRBV7-9	TRBJ2-1	TRBD1	CASSLGQGVSEQFF	TGTGCCAGCAGCTTAGGGCAGGGGGTAAGTGAGCAGTTCTTC
NA	TRBV2	TRBJ1-6	NA	CASSESPCPLHF	TGTGCCAGCAGTGAATCCCCATGTCCCCTCCACTTT
NA	TRBV19	TRBJ2-1	TRBD2	CASSSRSWEGRDNEQFF	TGTGCCAGTAGTAGCCGCTCTTGGGAGGGCCGGGACAATGAGCAGTTCTTC
NA	TRBV4-3	TRBJ2-3	NA	CASSQLVGDTQYF	TGCGCCAGCAGCCAACTCGTCGGAGATACGCAGTATTTT
NA	TRBV28	TRBJ2-3	NA	CASSLSGGIKTDTQYF	TGTGCCAGCAGTTTATCCGGCGGGATCAAGACAGATACGCAGTATTTT
NA	TRBV4-3	TRBJ1-4	NA	CASSQERAGDNEKLFF	TGCGCCAGCAGCCAAGAACGGGCGGGGGATAATGAAAAACTGTTTTTT
NA	TRBV6-5	TRBJ1-2	NA	CASSYLAQGNYGYTF	TGTGCCAGCAGTTATTTGGCGCAGGGCAACTATGGCTACACCTTC
NA	TRBV11-2	TRBJ1-2	NA	CASSLFANYGYTF	TGTGCCAGCAGCTTGTTCGCTAACTATGGCTACACCTTC
NA	TRBV4-1	TRBJ1-2	NA	CASSRTGRYTF	TGCGCCAGCAGCCGAACAGGGCGATACACCTTC
NA	TRBV6-6	TRBJ2-7	TRBD1	CASRGQGAPDEQYF	TGTGCCAGCAGGGGACAGGGGGCGCCGGACGAGCAGTACTTC
NA	TRBV7-2	TRBJ1-3	TRBD1	CASSTRQGGFGNTIYF	TGTGCCAGCAGCACCAGACAGGGGGGATTTGGAAACACCATATATTTT
NA	TRBV4-1	TRBJ2-3	TRBD2	CASSQLGLAGGPTSTDTQYF	TGCGCCAGCAGCCAATTGGGACTAGCGGGAGGGCCGACCAGCACAGATACGCAGTATTTT
NA	TRBV30	TRBJ1-1	NA	CAWSETVAEAFF	TGTGCCTGGAGTGAGACAGTGGCCGAAGCTTTCTTT
NA	TRBV10-3	TRBJ2-2	TRBD2	CAIRKERSGGIANTGELFF	TGTGCCATCAGGAAAGAGAGAAGCGGGGGAATCGCGAACACCGGGGAGCTGTTTTTT
NA	TRBV6-6	TRBJ1-3	NA	CASSYSWRAFTNTIYF	TGTGCCAGCAGTTATTCCTGGCGGGCCTTTACCAACACCATATATTTT
NA	TRBV5-4	TRBJ2-5	NA	CASSHGGNQETQYF	TGTGCCAGCAGCCACGGAGGGAACCAAGAGACCCAGTACTTC
NA	TRBV19	TRBJ2-6	NA	CASSRQSSSGANVLTF	TGTGCCAGCTCCCGACAGAGCAGCTCTGGGGCCAACGTCCTGACTTTC
NA	TRBV6-5	TRBJ1-6	NA	CAAWGGSNSPLHF	TGTGCCGCCTGGGGGGGTTCTAATTCACCCCTCCACTTT
NA	TRBV19	TRBJ2-1	TRBD2	CASSPGTSWNNEQFF	TGTGCCAGTAGTCCCGGGACTAGCTGGAACAATGAGCAGTTCTTC
NA	TRBV6-5	TRBJ1-5	TRBD1	CASTRTTGDQPQHF	TGTGCCAGCACCCGTACGACAGGGGATCAGCCCCAGCATTTT
NA	TRBV4-1	TRBJ2-3	NA	CASSPSGGGLTDTQYF	TGCGCCAGCAGCCCGTCCGGCGGGGGCCTCACAGATACGCAGTATTTT
NA	TRBV11-1	TRBJ2-3	NA	CASSYRVGADTQYF	TGTGCCAGCAGCTACAGGGTGGGTGCAGATACGCAGTATTTT
NA	TRBV7-9	TRBJ2-5	NA	CASLYGSQETQYF	TGTGCCAGCCTGTATGGGAGTCAAGAGACCCAGTACTTC
NA	TRBV6-6	TRBJ1-2	NA	CASGGVYYGYTF	TGTGCCAGCGGGGGGGTATACTATGGCTACACCTTC
few	TRBV14	TRBJ2-3	TRBD2	CASSQVTSGGRMGTQYF	TGTGCCAGCAGCCAAGTTACTAGCGGGGGCCGAATGGGTACGCAGTATTTT
NA	TRBV19	TRBJ2-3	TRBD2	CASTEAGGYTDTQYF	TGTGCCAGTACCGAAGCGGGGGGCTACACAGATACGCAGTATTTT
NA	TRBV11-2	TRBJ1-3	NA	CASSLGGWGAGNTIYF	TGTGCCAGCAGCTTGGGCGGTTGGGGCGCGGGAAACACCATATATTTT
NA	TRBV7-9	TRBJ2-5	NA	CASSLKYAGEETQYF	TGTGCCAGCAGCTTAAAGTATGCAGGGGAAGAGACCCAGTACTTC
NA	TRBV5-4	TRBJ1-6	NA	CASSLVNSNNSPLHF	TGTGCCAGCAGCTTGGTTAACAGCAATAATTCACCCCTCCACTTT
NA	TRBV7-2	TRBJ2-1	TRBD2	CASSRFGAAGDGNEQFF	TGTGCCAGCAGCCGGTTTGGAGCAGCGGGGGACGGGAATGAGCAGTTCTTC
many	TRBV4-1	TRBJ2-7	TRBD2	CASSQAAGGNYEQYF	TGCGCCAGCAGCCAAGCAGCGGGAGGCAATTACGAGCAGTACTTC
once	TRBV5-6	TRBJ2-2	NA	CASSLGGGGELFF	TGTGCCAGCAGCTTGGGGGGAGGCGGGGAGCTGTTTTTT
once	TRBV5-1	TRBJ2-7	NA	CASRWERTREQYF	TGCGCCAGCCGATGGGAAAGGACTCGGGAGCAGTACTTC
NA	TRBV7-9	TRBJ2-3	TRBD2	CASSLSGNSDTQYF	TGTGCCAGCAGCCTTAGCGGGAACTCAGATACGCAGTATTTT
once	TRBV5-1	TRBJ1-1	TRBD1	CASSRRGDRGRYTEAFF	TGCGCCAGCAGTCGGCGGGGGGACAGGGGAAGATACACTGAAGCTTTCTTT
NA	TRBV2	TRBJ1-3	NA	CASSGSSGNTIYF	TGTGCCAGCAGTGGTAGCTCTGGAAACACCATATATTTT
few	TRBV9	TRBJ1-2	NA	CASSVGNGGHYGYTF	TGTGCCAGCAGCGTAGGGAACGGCGGGCACTATGGCTACACCTTC
NA	TRBV27	TRBJ1-2	NA	CASSLTFGQQAYGYTF	TGTGCCAGCAGTTTAACCTTCGGACAGCAGGCCTACGGCTACACCTTC
few	TRBV30	TRBJ2-7	TRBD1	CAWSVKDRGHEQYF	TGTGCCTGGAGTGTCAAAGACAGGGGGCACGAGCAGTACTTC
NA	TRBV28	TRBJ2-7	NA	CASSWRVNEQYF	TGTGCCAGCAGTTGGAGGGTAAACGAGCAGTACTTC
once	TRBV11-2	TRBJ2-2	TRBD2	CASSLGLAGSTGELFF	TGTGCCAGCAGCCTCGGACTAGCGGGATCCACCGGGGAGCTGTTTTTT
NA	TRBV10-3	TRBJ1-2	TRBD1	CASNQGAPNYGYTF	TGTGCCTCAAACCAGGGGGCACCGAACTATGGCTACACCTTC
NA	TRBV10-1	TRBJ2-3	NA	CASSPGGGSGTWADTQYF	TGCGCCAGCAGTCCTGGGGGAGGTAGCGGAACCTGGGCAGATACGCAGTATTTT
NA	TRBV5-5	TRBJ2-6	NA	CASSPYSSGANVLTF	TGTGCCAGCAGCCCGTATAGCTCTGGGGCCAACGTCCTGACTTTC
NA	TRBV2	TRBJ2-1	NA	CASSEDEVHNEQFF	TGTGCCAGCAGTGAAGACGAGGTTCACAATGAGCAGTTCTTC
NA	TRBV10-3	TRBJ1-1	TRBD1	CAISTQGGTEAFF	TGTGCCATCAGTACACAGGGGGGCACTGAAGCTTTCTTT